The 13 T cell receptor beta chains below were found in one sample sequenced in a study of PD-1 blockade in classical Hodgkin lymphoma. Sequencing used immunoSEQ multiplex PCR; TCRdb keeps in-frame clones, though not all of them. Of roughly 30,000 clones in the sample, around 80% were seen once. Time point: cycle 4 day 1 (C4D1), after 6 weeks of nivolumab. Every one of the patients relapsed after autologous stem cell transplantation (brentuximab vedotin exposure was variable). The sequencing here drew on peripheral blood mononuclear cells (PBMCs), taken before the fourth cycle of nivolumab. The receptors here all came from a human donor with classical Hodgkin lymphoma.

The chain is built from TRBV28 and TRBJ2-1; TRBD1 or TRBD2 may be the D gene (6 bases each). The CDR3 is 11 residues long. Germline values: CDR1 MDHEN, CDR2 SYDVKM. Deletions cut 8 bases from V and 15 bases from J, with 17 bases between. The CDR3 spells CASCVGGVWFF. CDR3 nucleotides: TGTGCCAGCTGCGTGGGGGGCGTATGGTTCTTC.

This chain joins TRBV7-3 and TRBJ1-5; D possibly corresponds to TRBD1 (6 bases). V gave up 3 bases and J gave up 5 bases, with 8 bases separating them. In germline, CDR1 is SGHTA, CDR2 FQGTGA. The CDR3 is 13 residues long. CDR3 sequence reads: CASSLSGDQPQHF. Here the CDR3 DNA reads TGTGCCAGCAGCTTGTCAGGGGATCAGCCCCAGCATTTT.

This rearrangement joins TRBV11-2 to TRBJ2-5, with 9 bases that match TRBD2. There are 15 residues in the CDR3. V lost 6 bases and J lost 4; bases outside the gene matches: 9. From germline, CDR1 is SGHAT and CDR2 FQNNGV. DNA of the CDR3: TGTGCCAGCAGACCAAACTTAGCGGGAGTAGAGACCCAGTACTTC. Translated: CASRPNLAGVETQYF.

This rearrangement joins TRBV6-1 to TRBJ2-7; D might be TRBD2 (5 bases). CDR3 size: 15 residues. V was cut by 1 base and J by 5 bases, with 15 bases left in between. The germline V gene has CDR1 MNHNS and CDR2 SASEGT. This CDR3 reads CASSEDGLLRDEQYF. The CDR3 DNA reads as TGTGCCAGCAGTGAAGACGGACTCCTTAGGGACGAGCAGTACTTC.

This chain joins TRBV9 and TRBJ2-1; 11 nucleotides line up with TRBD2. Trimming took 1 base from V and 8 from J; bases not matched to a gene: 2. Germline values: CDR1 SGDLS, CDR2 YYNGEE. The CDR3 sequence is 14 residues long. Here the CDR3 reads CASSVTSGSYEQFF. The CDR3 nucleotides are TGTGCCAGCAGCGTAACTAGCGGGAGTTATGAGCAGTTCTTC.

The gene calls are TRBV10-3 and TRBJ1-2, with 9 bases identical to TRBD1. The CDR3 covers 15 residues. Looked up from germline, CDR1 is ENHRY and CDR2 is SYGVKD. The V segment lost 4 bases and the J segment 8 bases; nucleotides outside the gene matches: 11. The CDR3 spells CAISGTTGGDSGYTF. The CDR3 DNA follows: TGTGCCATCAGTGGAACAACAGGGGGCGATTCGGGCTACACCTTC.

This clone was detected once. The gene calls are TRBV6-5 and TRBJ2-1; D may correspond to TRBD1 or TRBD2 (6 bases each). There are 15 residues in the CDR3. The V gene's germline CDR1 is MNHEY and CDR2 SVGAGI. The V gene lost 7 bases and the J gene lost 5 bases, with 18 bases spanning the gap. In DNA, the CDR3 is TGTGCCAGCACCCCGGGACTCCGGGGGCACAATGAGCAGTTCTTC. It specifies CASTPGLRGHNEQFF.

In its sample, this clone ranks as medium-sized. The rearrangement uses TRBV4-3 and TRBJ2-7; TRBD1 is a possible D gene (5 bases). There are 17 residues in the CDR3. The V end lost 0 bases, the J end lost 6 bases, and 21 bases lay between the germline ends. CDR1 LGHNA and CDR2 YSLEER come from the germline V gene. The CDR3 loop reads CASSQEASQGSMREQYF. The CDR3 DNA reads TGCGCCAGCAGCCAAGAGGCCTCCCAGGGATCAATGCGCGAGCAGTACTTC.

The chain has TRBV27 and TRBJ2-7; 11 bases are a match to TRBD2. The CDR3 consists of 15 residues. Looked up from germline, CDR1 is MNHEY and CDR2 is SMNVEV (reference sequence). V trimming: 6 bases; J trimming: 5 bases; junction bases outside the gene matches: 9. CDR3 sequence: CASRLAGGTTHEQYF. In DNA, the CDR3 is TGTGCCAGCAGATTAGCGGGAGGGACGACCCACGAGCAGTACTTC.

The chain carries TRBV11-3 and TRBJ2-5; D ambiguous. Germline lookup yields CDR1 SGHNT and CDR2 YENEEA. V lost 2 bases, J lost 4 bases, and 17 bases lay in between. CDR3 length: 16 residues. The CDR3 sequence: CASSLSFSDSSETQYF. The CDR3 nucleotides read TGTGCCAGCAGCTTATCATTCAGCGATTCATCAGAGACCCAGTACTTC.

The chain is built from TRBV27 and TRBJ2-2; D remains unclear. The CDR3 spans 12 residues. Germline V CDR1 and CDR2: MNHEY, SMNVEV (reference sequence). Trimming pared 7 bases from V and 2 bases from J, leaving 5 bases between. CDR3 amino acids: CASNSNTGELFF. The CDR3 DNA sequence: TGTGCCAGCAACTCAAACACCGGGGAGCTGTTTTTT.

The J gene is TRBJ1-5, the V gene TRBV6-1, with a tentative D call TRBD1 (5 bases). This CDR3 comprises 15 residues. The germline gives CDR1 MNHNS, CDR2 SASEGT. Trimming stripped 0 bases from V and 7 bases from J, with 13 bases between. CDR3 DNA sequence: TGTGCCAGCAGTGAAGCAAGAGGGACTGGGCAGCCCCAGCATTTT. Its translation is CASSEARGTGQPQHF.

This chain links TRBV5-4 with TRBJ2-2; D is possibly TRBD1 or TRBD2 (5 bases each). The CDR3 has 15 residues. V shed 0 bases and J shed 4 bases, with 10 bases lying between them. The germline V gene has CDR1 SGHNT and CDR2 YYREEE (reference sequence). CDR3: CASSLAGSATGELFF. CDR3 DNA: TGTGCCAGCAGCTTGGCAGGGAGTGCCACCGGGGAGCTGTTTTTT.